This paragraph covers one T cell receptor (beta chain) sequence. The method was immunoSEQ multiplex PCR; TCRdb's version includes in-frame clones alone and lacks a portion of them. The sample carries about 280,000 clones, less than 95% recorded once. The CDR3 covers 16 residues. Study members were between roughly 18 and 89 years old and lived in over 20 US regions. This entry is derived from a study of blood T cell repertoires in COVID-19. The source material was PBMCs or T cells enriched from blood (not recorded which). This chain joins TRBV21-1 and TRBJ1-1; the DNA was not compared with TRBD1, the D call given in the table. TRBV21-1 counts as a pseudogene. The sequence came from a man aged 40-55 years who had been exposed to COVID-19. The CDR3 here is CASSKGASSLNTEAFF. DNA of the CDR3: TGTGCCAGCAGCAAAGGGGCCAGCTCCTTGAACACTGAAGCTTTCTTT.